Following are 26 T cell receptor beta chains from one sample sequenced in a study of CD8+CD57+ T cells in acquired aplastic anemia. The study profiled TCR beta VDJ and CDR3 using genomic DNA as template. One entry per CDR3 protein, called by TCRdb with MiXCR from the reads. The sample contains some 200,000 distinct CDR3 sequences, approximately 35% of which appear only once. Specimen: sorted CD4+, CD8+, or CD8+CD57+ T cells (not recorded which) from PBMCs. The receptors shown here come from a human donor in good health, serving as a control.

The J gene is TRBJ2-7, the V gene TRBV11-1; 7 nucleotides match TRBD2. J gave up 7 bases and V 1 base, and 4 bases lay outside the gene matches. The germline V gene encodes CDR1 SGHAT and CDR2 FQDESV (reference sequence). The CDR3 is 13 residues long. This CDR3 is CASSLGLAHEQYF. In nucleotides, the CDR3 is TGTGCCAGCAGCTTAGGACTAGCCCATGAGCAGTACTTC. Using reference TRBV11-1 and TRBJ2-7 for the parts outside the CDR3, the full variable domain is EAEVAQSPRYKITEKSQAVAFWCDPISGHATLYWYRQILGQGPELLVQFQDESVVDDSQLPKDRFSAERLKGVDSTLKIQPAELGDSAMYLCASSLGLAHEQYFGPGTRLTVT.

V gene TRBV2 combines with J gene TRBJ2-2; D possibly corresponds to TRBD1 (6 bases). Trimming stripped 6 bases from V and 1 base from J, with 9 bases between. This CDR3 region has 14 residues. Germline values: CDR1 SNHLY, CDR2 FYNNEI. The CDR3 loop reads CASRQGENTGELFF. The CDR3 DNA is TGTGCCAGCAGACAGGGTGAGAACACCGGGGAGCTGTTTTTT.

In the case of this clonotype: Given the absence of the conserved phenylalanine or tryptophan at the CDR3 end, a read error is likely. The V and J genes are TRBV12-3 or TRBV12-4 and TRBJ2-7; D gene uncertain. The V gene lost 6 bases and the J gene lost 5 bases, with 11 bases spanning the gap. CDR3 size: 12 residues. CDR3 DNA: TGTGCCAGCAGACCCCAATTTGACGAGCAGTACCTC. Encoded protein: CASRPQFDEQYL.

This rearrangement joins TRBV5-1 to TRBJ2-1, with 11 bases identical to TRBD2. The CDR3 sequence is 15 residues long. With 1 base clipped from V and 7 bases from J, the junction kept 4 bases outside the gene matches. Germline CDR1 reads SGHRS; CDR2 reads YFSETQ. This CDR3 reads CASSLSTSGTNEQFF. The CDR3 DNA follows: TGCGCCAGCAGCTTGTCGACTAGCGGGACGAATGAGCAGTTCTTC. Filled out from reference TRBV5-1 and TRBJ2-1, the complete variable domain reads KAGVTQTPRYLIKTRGQQVTLSCSPISGHRSVSWYQQTPGQGLQFLFEYFSETQRNKGNFPGRFSGRQFSNSRSEMNVSTLELGDSALYLCASSLSTSGTNEQFFGPGTRLTVL.

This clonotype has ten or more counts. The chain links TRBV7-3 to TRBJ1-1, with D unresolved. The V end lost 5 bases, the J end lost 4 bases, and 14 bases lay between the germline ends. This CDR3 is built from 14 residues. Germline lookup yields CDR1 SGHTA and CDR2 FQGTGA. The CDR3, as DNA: TGTGCCAGCAGCAGAAGCACGGGTGGCACTGAAGCTTTCTTT. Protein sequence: CASSRSTGGTEAFF.

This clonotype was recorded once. The CDR3 spells CASSFYDRASYGYTF. The CDR3 DNA reads as TGCGCCAGCAGCTTTTATGACAGAGCTAGCTATGGCTACACCTTC. The gene calls are TRBV5-1 and TRBJ1-2; tentative D call: TRBD1 (5 bases). The V gene lost 2 bases and the J gene lost 4 bases, with 15 bases spanning the gap. CDR1 is SGHRS and CDR2 is YFSETQ in the germline V gene. The CDR3 has 15 residues.

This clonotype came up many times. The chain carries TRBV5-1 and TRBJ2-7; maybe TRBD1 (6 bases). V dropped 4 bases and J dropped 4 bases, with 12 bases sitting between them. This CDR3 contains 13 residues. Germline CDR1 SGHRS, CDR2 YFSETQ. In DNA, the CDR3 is TGCGCCAGCAGCATAGACAGGATTTACGAGCAGTACTTC. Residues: CASSIDRIYEQYF.

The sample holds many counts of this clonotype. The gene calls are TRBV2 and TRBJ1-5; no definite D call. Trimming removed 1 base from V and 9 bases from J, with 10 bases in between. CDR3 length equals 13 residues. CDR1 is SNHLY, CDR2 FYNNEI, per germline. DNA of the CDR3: TGTGCCAGCAGTGAAGGTTGGCGGGGGCCCCAGCATTTT. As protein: CASSEGWRGPQHF.

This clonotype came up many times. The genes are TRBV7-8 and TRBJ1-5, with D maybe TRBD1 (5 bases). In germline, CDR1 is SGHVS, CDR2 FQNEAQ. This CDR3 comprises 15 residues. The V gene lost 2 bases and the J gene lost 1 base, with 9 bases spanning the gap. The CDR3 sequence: CASSLSGGSNQPQHF. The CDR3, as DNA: TGTGCCAGCAGCTTAAGCGGGGGGAGCAATCAGCCCCAGCATTTT. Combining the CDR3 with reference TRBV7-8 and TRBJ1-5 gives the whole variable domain GAGVSQSPRYKVAKRGQDVALRCDPISGHVSLFWYQQALGQGPEFLTYFQNEAQLDKSGLPSDRFFAERPEGSVSTLKIQRTQQEDSAVYLCASSLSGGSNQPQHFGDGTRLSIL.

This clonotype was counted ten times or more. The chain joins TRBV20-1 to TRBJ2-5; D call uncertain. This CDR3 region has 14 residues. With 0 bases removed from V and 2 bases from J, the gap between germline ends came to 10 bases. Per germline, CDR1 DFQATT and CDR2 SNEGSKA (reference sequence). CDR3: CSARDDLGQETQYF. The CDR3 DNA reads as TGCAGTGCTAGAGATGATCTAGGGCAAGAGACCCAGTACTTC.

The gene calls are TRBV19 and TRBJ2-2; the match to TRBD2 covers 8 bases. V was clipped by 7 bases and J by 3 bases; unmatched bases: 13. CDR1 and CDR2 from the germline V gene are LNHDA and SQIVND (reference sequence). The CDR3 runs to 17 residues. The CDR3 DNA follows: TGTGCCAGTATAGGTCAGCGGGGGCGGTCGGACACCGGGGAGCTGTTTTTT. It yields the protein CASIGQRGRSDTGELFF.

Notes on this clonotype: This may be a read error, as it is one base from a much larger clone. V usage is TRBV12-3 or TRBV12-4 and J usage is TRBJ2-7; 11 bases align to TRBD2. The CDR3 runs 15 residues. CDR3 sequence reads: CGSSTRLAGTYEQYF. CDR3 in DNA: TGTGGCAGCAGTACAAGACTAGCGGGGACCTACGAGCAGTACTTC.

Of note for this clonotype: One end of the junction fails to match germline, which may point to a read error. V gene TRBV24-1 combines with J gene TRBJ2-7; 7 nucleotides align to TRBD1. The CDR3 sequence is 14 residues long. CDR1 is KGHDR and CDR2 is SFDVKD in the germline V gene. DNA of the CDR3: TGTGCCGCCAGTGATTCGTCAGGGGGCTACGAGCAGTACTTC. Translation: CAASDSSGGYEQYF.

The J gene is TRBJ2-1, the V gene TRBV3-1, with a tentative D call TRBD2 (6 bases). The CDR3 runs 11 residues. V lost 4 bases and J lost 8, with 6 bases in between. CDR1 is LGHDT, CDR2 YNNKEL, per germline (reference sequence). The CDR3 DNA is TGTGCCAGCAGCCGCGGGGATGAGCAGTTCTTC. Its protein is CASSRGDEQFF.

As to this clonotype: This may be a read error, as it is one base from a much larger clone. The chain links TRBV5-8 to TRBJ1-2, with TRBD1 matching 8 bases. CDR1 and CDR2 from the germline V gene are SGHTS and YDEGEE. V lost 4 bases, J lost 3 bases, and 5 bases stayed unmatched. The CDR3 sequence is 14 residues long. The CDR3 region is CASSRGQEYYGYTF. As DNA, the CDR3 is TGTGCCAGCAGCAGGGGACAGGAGTACTATGGCTACACCTTC.

Here the CDR3 DNA reads TGTGCCAGTACTAGGGGAAATGAAAAACTGTTTTTT. Its protein is CASTRGNEKLFF. J is TRBJ1-4 and V is TRBV19, with a tentative D call TRBD1 (5 bases). The CDR3 totals 12 residues. Looked up from germline, CDR1 is LNHDA and CDR2 is SQIVND (reference sequence). V lost 7 bases and J 5 bases, leaving 8 bases between the germline ends. Based on the CDR3 plus reference TRBV19 and TRBJ1-4, the full variable domain is DGGITQSPKYLFRKEGQNVTLSCEQNLNHDAMYWYRQDPGQGLRLIYYSQIVNDFQKGDIAEGYSVSREKKESFPLTVTSAQKNPTAFYLCASTRGNEKLFFGSGTQLSVL.

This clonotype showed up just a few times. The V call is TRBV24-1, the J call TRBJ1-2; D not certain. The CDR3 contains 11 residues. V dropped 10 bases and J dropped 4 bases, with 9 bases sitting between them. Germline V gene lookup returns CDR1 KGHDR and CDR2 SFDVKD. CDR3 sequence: CATGVSYGYTF. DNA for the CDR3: TGTGCCACTGGTGTTTCCTATGGCTACACCTTC.

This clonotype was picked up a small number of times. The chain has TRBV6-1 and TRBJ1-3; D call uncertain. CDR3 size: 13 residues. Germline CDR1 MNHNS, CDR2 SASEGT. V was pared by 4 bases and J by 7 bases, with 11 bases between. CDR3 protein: CASSVPGTNTIYF. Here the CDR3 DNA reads TGTGCCAGCAGTGTCCCAGGCACCAACACCATATATTTT.

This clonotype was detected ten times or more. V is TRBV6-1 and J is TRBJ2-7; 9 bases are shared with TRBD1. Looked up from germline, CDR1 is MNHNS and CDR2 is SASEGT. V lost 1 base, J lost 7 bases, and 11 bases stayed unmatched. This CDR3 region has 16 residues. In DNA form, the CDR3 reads TGTGCCAGCAGTGAAGGGAGAGGACAGGGGTACACGGAGCAGTACTTC. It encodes CASSEGRGQGYTEQYF.

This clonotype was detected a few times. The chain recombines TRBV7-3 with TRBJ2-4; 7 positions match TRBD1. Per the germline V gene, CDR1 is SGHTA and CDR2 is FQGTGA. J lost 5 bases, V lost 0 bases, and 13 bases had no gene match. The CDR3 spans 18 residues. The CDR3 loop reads CASSLTGRTGADENIQYF. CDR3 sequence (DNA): TGTGCCAGCAGCTTAACGGGCAGAACAGGGGCCGATGAAAACATTCAGTACTTC.

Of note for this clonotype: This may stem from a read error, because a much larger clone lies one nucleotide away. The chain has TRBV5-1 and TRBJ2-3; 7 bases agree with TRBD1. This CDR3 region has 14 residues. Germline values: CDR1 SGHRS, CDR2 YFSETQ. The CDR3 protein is CASSGGDSTDTQCF. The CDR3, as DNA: TGCGCCAGCAGCGGTGGGGACAGCACAGATACGCAGTGTTTT.

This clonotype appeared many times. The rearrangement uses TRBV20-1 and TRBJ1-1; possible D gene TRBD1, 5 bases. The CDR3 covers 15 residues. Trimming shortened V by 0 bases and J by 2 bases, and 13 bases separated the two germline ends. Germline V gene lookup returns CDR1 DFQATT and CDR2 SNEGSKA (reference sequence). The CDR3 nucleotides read TGCAGTGCTAGAGATTCTCGGGGGGTTAACACTGAAGCTTTCTTT. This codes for CSARDSRGVNTEAFF.

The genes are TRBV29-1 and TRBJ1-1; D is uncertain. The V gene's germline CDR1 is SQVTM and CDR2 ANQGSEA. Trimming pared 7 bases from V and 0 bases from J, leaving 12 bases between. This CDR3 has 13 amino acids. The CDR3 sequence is CSGEKYMNTEAFF. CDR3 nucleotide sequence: TGCAGCGGCGAAAAATACATGAACACTGAAGCTTTCTTT.

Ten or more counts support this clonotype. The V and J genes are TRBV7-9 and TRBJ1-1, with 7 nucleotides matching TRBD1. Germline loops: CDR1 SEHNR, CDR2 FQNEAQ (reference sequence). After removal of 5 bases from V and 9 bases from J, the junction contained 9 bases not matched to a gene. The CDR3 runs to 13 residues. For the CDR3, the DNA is TGTGCCAGCAGCCACGGGACAGATGCACAAGCTTTCTTT. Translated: CASSHGTDAQAFF.

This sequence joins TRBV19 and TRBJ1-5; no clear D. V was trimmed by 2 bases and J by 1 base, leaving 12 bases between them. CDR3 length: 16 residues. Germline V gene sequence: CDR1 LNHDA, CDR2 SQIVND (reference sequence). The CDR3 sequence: CASSIFFRSSNQPQHF. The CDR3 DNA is TGTGCCAGTAGTATATTTTTCCGGTCGAGCAATCAGCCCCAGCATTTT.

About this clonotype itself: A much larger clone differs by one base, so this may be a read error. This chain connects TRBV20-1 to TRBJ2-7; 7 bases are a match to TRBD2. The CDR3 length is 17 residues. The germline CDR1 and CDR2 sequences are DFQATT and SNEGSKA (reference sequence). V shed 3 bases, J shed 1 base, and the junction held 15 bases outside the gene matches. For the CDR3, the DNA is TGCAGTGCTAGGGTACCAGCGGGGAGCCGATCGTCCTACGAGCAGTACTTC. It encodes CSARVPAGSRSSYEQYF.